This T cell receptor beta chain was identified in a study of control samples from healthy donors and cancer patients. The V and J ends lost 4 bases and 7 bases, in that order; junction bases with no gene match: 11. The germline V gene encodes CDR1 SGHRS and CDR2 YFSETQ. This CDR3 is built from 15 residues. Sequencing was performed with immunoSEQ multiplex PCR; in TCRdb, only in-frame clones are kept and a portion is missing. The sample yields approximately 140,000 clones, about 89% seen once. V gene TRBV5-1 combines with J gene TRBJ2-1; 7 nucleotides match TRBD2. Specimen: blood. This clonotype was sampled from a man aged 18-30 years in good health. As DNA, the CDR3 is TGCGCCAGCAGCACACACTGGACTAGTCGAAATGAGCAGTTCTTC. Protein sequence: CASSTHWTSRNEQFF. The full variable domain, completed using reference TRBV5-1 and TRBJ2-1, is KAGVTQTPRYLIKTRGQQVTLSCSPISGHRSVSWYQQTPGQGLQFLFEYFSETQRNKGNFPGRFSGRQFSNSRSEMNVSTLELGDSALYLCASSTHWTSRNEQFFGPGTRLTVL.